This T cell receptor (beta chain) was documented in a study of blood T cell repertoires in COVID-19. Study summary: There were acute and convalescent COVID-19 samples, and they came from the United States, Italy and Spain. The cDNA or gDNA used as material had been derived from T cells, B-cell-depleted T cells, or PBMCs.

Clones were read by immunoSEQ multiplex PCR, and TCRdb kept only the in-frame ones, dropping some. The table includes some 96,000 clones, about 85% detected once. This CDR3 has 16 amino acids. V dropped 5 bases and J dropped 3 bases, with 19 bases sitting between them. Germline CDR1 and CDR2: LNHDA and SQIVND (reference sequence). Specimen: peripheral blood. This receptor was taken from a man between 50 and 59 years old with active or convalescent COVID-19. This chain links TRBV19 with TRBJ1-1; D might be TRBD1 (5 bases). The CDR3 region is CASSPWGIQADTEAFF. The CDR3 DNA is TGTGCCAGTAGTCCTTGGGGCATTCAGGCGGACACTGAAGCTTTCTTT.